This entry lists 2 T cell receptor beta chains sequenced from one sample in a study of blood T cells in healthy people across ages. The use of a sample-barcoded 5' primer and a J-beta primer mix characterized a second PCR of roughly 6 to 11 cycles. TCRdb re-called the 5' RACE reads through MiXCR, storing one row per CDR3 protein. The profile shows fewer than 900,000 distinct CDR3 sequences, 45% to 50% of them singletons. Sample: blood. The receptors were sampled from a woman aged 55-70 years in good health.

This chain joins TRBV20-1 and TRBJ2-3, with a weak D call TRBD1 (6 bases). The ends were cut back, 0 bases at V and 1 base at J, with 14 bases in the middle. The germline CDR1 and CDR2 sequences are DFQATT and SNEGSKA (reference sequence). This CDR3 region has 16 residues. The CDR3 reads CSARDSRRQGTDTQYF. For the CDR3, the DNA is TGCAGTGCTAGAGATTCCAGGAGACAGGGCACAGATACGCAGTATTTT.

This chain joins TRBV4-3 and TRBJ2-1; D gene uncertain. With 0 bases removed from V and 9 bases from J, the gap between germline ends came to 12 bases. The CDR3 spans 14 residues. The germline CDR1 and CDR2 sequences are LGHNA and YSLEER. CDR3 loop: CASSQDGRDGEQFF. The CDR3 DNA reads TGCGCCAGCAGCCAAGATGGTAGGGATGGTGAGCAGTTCTTC.